The 5 T cell receptor beta chains below were found in one sample sequenced in a study of blood T cell repertoires in COVID-19. Here immunoSEQ multiplex PCR was the method, and the copy in TCRdb shows in-frame clones only, minus some. The table includes about 71,000 clones, under 80% detected once. Source material: peripheral blood. All receptors derive from a woman at least 80 years old with active or convalescent COVID-19.

The J gene is TRBJ1-6, the V gene TRBV6-6, with a possible D match to TRBD1 (6 bases). The V and J ends lost 6 bases and 5 bases respectively, with 11 bases between them. The CDR3 covers 14 residues. The V gene's germline CDR1 is MNHNY and CDR2 SVGAGI (reference sequence). The CDR3, as DNA: TGTGCCAGCAGCCGGGACACCAATAATTCACCCCTCCACTTT. The encoded protein is CASSRDTNNSPLHF.

The chain couples TRBV6-6 to TRBJ1-1; 7 bases align to TRBD1. The V gene end was trimmed by 5 bases and the J gene end by 6 bases; junction bases not matched to a gene: 3. Germline assignment: CDR1 MNHNY and CDR2 SVGAGI (reference sequence). The CDR3 runs 12 residues. The CDR3 reads CASSKQGPEAFF. The CDR3 nucleotides are TGTGCCAGCAGTAAACAGGGGCCTGAAGCTTTCTTT.

The chain joins TRBV5-1 to TRBJ2-7, with 7 bases aligning to TRBD2. Trimming cost V 4 bases and J 3 bases; bases outside gene matches: 10. Germline V lookup: CDR1 SGHRS, CDR2 YFSETQ. The CDR3 consists of 15 residues. CDR3 in DNA: TGCGCCAGCAGCCCCGAGGGAGGGGACGACTACGAGCAGTACTTC. It codes for CASSPEGGDDYEQYF.

This sequence joins TRBV19 and TRBJ1-2; TRBD1 agrees at 10 bases. This CDR3 is built from 16 residues. CDR1 and CDR2 (germline): LNHDA, SQIVND (reference sequence). Losses at the gene ends were 4 bases for V and 5 bases for J; bases not matched to a gene: 10. CDR3 nucleotides: TGTGCCAGTAGTACCCACGACAGGGGGCGAGGGTATGGCTACACCTTC. It translates to CASSTHDRGRGYGYTF.

The CDR3 DNA sequence: TGTGCCAGCAGTTTTAATCTTATGTACAGGGGAGGCGAGCAGTACTTC. This gives the protein CASSFNLMYRGGEQYF. V gene TRBV27 combines with J gene TRBJ2-7, with D tentatively TRBD1 (7 bases). The CDR3 consists of 16 residues. With 3 bases removed from V and 6 bases from J, the gap between germline ends came to 21 bases. Looked up from germline, CDR1 is MNHEY and CDR2 is SMNVEV (reference sequence).